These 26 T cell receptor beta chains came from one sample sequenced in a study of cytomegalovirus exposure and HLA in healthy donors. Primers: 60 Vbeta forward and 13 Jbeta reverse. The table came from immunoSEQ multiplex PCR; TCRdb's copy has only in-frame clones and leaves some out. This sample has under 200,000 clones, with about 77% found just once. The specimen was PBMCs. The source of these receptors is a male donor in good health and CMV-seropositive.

The CDR3 is CASSVSPTQYF. CDR3 DNA sequence: TGTGCCAGCAGCGTTAGTCCTACGCAGTATTTT. This rearrangement joins TRBV7-3 to TRBJ2-3; D uncertain. The CDR3 spans 11 residues. In germline, CDR1 is SGHTA, CDR2 FQGTGA. V was cut by 5 bases and J by 8 bases, with 8 bases left in between.

DNA of the CDR3: TGCGCCAGCAGCCAAGACCCGCGGAGGCGGTCACCCCTCCACTTT. This gives the protein CASSQDPRRRSPLHF. The chain is built from TRBV4-1 and TRBJ1-6; no definite D call. The length of the CDR3 is 15 residues. Germline CDR1 MGHRA, CDR2 YSYEKL. V lost 0 bases and J 10 bases, leaving 13 bases between the germline ends.

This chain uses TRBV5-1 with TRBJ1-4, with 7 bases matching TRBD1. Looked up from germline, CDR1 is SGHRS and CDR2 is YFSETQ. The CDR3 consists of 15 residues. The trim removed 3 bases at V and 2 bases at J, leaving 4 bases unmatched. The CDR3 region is CASSSSRGTNEKLFF. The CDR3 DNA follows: TGCGCCAGCAGCTCTTCCAGGGGGACTAATGAAAAACTGTTTTTT.

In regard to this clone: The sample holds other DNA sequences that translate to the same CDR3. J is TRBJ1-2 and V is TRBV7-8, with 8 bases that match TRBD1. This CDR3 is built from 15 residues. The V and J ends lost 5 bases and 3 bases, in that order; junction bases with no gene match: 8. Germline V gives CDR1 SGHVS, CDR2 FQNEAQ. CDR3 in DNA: TGTGCCAGCAGCGCCGGACAGGGAACGGACTATGGCTACACCTTC. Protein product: CASSAGQGTDYGYTF.

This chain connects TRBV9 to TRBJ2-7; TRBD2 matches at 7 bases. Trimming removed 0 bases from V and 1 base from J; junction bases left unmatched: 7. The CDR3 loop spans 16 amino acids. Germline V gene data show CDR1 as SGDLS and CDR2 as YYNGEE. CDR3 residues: CASSVAPTAGSYEQYF. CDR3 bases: TGTGCCAGCAGCGTAGCCCCGACAGCGGGATCCTACGAGCAGTACTTC.

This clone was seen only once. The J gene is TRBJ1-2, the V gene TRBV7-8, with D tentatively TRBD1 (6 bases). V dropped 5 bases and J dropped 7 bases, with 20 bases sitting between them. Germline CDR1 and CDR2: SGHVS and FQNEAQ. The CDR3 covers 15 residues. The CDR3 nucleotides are TGTGCCAGCAGCCTGAACCTACAGGGCCCAAGTGGCTACACCTTC. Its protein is CASSLNLQGPSGYTF.

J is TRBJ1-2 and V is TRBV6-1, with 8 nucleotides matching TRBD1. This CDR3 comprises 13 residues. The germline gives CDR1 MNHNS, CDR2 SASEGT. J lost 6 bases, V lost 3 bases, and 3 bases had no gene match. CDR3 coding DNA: TGTGCCAGCAGTGATCAGGGGGCAGATGGCTACACCTTC. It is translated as CASSDQGADGYTF.

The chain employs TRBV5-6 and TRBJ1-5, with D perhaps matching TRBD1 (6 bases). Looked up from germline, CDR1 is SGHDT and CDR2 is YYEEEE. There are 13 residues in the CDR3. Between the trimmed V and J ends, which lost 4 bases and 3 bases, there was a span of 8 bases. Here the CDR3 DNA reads TGTGCCAGCAGCAAGGGGGTCAATCAGCCCCAGCATTTT. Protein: CASSKGVNQPQHF.

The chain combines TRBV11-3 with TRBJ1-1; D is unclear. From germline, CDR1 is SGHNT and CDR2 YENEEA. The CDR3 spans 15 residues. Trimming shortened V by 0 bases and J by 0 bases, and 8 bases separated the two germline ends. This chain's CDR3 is CASSLDPGLNTEAFF. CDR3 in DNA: TGTGCCAGCAGCTTAGATCCCGGGTTGAACACTGAAGCTTTCTTT.

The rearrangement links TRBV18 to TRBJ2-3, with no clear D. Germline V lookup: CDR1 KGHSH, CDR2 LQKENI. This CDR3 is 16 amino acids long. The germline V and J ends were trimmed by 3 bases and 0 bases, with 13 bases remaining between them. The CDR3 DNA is TGTGCCAGCTCACCGACGGGTCTTACTAGCACAGATACGCAGTATTTT. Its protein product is CASSPTGLTSTDTQYF.

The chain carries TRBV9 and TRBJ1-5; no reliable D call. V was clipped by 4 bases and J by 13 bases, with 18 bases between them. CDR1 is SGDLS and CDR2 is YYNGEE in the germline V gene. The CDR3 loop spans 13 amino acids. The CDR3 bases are TGTGCCAGCAGCTCAGAGATCGGGAATATGCAGCATTTT. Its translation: CASSSEIGNMQHF.

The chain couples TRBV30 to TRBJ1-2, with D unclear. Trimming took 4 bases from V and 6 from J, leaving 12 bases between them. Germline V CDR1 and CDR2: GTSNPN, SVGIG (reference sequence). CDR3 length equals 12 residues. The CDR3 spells CAWKAEGNGYTF. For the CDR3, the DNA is TGTGCCTGGAAAGCGGAGGGTAATGGCTACACCTTC.

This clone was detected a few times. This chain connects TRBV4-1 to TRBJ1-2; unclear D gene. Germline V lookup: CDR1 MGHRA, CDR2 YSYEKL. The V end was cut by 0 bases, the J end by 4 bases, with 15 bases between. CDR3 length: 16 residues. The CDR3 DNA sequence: TGCGCCAGCAGCCAAGAAGGAGGTTCAGTCCCCTATGGCTACACCTTC. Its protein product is CASSQEGGSVPYGYTF.

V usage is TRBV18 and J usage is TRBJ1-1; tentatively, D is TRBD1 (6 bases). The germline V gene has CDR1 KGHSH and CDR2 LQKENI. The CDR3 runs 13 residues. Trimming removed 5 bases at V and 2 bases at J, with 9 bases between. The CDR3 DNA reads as TGTGCCAGCTCAACAGGGACCAACACTGAAGCTTTCTTT. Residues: CASSTGTNTEAFF.

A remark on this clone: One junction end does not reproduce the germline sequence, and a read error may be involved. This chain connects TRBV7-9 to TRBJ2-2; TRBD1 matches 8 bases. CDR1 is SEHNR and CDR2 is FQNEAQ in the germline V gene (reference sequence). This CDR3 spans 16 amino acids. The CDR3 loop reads CSSSPQGTGNTGELFF. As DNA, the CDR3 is TGTTCCAGCAGCCCCCAGGGGACAGGGAACACCGGGGAGCTGTTTTTT.

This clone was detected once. The CDR3 reads CASSTTGGRADTQYF. In nucleotides, the CDR3 is TGTGCCAGCAGTACTACAGGGGGTAGGGCAGATACGCAGTATTTT. The chain links TRBV2 to TRBJ2-3; 8 nucleotides match TRBD1. The germline V gene has CDR1 SNHLY and CDR2 FYNNEI. V lost 5 bases to trimming and J lost 4 bases; unmatched junction nucleotides: 8. The CDR3 is 15 amino acids. Complete variable domain (other parts from reference TRBV2 and TRBJ2-3): EPEVTQTPSHQVTQMGQEVILRCVPISNHLYFYWYRQILGQKVEFLVSFYNNEISEKSEIFDDQFSVERPDGSNFTLKIRSTKLEDSAMYFCASSTTGGRADTQYFGPGTRLTVL.

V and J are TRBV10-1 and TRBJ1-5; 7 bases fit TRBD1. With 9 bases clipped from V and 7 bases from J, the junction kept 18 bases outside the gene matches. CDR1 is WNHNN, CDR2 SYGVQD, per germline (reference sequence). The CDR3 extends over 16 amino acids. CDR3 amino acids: CARGLRDREGEQPQHF. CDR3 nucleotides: TGCGCCAGGGGTCTCCGCGACAGGGAAGGAGAACAGCCCCAGCATTTT.

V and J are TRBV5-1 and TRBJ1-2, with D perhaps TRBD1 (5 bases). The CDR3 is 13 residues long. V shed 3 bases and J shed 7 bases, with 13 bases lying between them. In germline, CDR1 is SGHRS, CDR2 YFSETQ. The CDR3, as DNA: TGCGCCAGCAGCTGGAAAGGGGAGGGTGGCTACACCTTC. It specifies CASSWKGEGGYTF.

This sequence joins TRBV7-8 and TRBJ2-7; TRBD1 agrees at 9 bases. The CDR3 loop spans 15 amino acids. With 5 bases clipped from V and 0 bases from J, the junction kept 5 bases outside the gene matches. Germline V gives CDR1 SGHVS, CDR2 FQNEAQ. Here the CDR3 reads CASSVGTGLSYEQYF. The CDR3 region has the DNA TGTGCCAGCAGCGTCGGGACAGGGCTCTCCTACGAGCAGTACTTC.

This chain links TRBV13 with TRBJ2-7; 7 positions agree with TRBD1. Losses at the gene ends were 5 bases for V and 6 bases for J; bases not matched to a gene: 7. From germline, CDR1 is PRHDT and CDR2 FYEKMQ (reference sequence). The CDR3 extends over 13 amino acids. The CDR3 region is CASSSRQGSEQYF. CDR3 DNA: TGTGCCAGCAGCAGCCGACAGGGCTCCGAGCAGTACTTC.

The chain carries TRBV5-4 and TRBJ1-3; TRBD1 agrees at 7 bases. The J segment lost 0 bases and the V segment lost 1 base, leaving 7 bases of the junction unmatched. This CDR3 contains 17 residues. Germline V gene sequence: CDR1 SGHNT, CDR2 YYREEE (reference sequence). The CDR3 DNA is TGTGCCAGCAGCTTGAAGGGGACAGCCTACTCTGGAAACACCATATATTTT. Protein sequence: CASSLKGTAYSGNTIYF.

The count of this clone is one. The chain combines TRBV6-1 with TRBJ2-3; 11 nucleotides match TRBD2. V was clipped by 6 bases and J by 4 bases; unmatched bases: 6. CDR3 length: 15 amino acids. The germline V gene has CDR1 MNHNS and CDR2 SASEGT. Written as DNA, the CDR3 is TGTGCCAGCAGCCTACTAGCGGGGGAGCCAGATACGCAGTATTTT. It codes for CASSLLAGEPDTQYF.

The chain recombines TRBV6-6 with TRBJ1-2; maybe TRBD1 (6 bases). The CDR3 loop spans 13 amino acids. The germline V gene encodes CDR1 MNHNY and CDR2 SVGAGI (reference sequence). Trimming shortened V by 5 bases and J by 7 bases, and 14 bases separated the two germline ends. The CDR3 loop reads CASSQSRGTGYTF. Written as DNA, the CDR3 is TGTGCCAGCAGTCAATCCAGGGGAACTGGCTACACCTTC.

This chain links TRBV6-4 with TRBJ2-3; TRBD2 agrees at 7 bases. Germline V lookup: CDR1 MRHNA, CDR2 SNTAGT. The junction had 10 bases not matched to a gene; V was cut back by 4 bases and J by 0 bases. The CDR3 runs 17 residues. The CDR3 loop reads CASSGRRDYFSTDTQYF. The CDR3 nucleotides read TGTGCCAGCAGTGGACGGAGGGACTACTTTAGCACAGATACGCAGTATTTT.

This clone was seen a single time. CDR3 amino acids: CASRPRQGAGTEAFF. DNA of the CDR3: TGTGCCAGCAGACCACGACAGGGGGCGGGCACTGAAGCTTTCTTT. The V gene is TRBV7-9, the J gene TRBJ1-1; 10 bases map to TRBD1. Trimming cost V 6 bases and J 4 bases; bases outside gene matches: 8. CDR1 is SEHNR and CDR2 is FQNEAQ in the germline V gene (reference sequence). There are 15 residues in the CDR3.

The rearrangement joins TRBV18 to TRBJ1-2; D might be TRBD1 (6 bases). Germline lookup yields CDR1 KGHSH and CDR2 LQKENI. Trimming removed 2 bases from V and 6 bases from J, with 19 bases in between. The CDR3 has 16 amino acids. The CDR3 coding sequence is TGTGCCAGCTCACCATCCGAGCACAGGGCAGGGAATGGCTACACCTTC. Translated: CASSPSEHRAGNGYTF.